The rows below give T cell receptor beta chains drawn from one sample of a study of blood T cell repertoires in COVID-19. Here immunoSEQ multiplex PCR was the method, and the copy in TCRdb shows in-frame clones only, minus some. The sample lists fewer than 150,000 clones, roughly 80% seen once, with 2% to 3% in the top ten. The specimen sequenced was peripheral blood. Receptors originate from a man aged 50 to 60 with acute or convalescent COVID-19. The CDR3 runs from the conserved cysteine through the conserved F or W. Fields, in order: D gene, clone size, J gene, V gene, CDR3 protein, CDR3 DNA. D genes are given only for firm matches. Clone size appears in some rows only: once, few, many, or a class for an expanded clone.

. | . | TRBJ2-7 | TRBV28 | CASSTTVSYEQYF | TGTGCCAGCAGCACGACAGTGTCCTACGAGCAGTACTTC
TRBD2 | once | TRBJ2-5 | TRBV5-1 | CASSISGGQETQYF | TGCGCCAGCAGCATATCGGGGGGGCAAGAGACCCAGTACTTC
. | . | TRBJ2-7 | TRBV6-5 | CASRQRPYEQYF | TGTGCCAGTAGACAGCGACCCTACGAGCAGTACTTC
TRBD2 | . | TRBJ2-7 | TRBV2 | CASSEWPGTSGSEEQYF | TGTGCCAGCAGTGAATGGCCGGGGACTAGCGGGAGTGAGGAGCAGTACTTC
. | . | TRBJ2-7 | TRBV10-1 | CASSYSSYEQYF | TGCGCCAGCAGCTATAGCAGCTACGAGCAGTACTTC
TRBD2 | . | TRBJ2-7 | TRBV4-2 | CASSQDLSAGFYEQYF | TGTGCCAGCAGCCAAGATCTCTCAGCGGGGTTCTACGAGCAGTACTTC
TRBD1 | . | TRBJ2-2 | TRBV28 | CASSTRQGRAGELFF | TGTGCCAGCAGTACGCGACAGGGAAGGGCCGGGGAGCTGTTTTTT
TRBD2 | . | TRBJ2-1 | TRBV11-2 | CASSLGRRESYNEQFF | TGTGCCAGCAGCTTAGGACGGCGGGAGTCCTACAATGAGCAGTTCTTC
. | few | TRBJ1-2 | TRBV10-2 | CASREGTRNYGYTF | TGCGCCAGCAGGGAGGGGACAAGAAACTATGGCTACACCTTC
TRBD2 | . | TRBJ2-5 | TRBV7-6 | CASSLGTSGRWETQYF | TGTGCCAGCAGCTTAGGGACTAGCGGGAGATGGGAGACCCAGTACTTC
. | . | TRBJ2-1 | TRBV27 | CASSSGPSRSYNEQFF | TGTGCCAGCAGTTCAGGCCCCTCCCGCTCCTACAATGAGCAGTTCTTC
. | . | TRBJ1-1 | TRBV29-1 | CSVAVGGDTEAFF | TGCAGCGTTGCCGTAGGAGGGGACACTGAAGCTTTCTTT
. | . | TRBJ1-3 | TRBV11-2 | CASSLGLQGRGNTIYF | TGTGCCAGCAGCTTAGGGTTACAGGGTAGAGGAAACACCATATATTTT
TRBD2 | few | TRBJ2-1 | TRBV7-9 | CASSLGTSGSYEQFF | TGTGCCAGCAGCCTAGGGACTAGCGGGAGCTATGAGCAGTTCTTC
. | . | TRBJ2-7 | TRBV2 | CASRGATEQYF | TGTGCCAGCCGGGGGGCAACCGAGCAGTACTTC
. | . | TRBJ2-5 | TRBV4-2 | CASSQDLRGPQETQYF | TGTGCCAGCAGCCAAGATTTGCGGGGGCCCCAAGAGACCCAGTACTTC
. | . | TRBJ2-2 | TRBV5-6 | CASSPGLSPGTGELFF | TGTGCCAGCAGCCCAGGACTGTCCCCGGGGACCGGGGAGCTGTTTTTT
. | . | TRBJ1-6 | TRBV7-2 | CASSFTDSPLHF | TGTGCCAGCAGCTTCACAGATTCACCCCTCCACTTT
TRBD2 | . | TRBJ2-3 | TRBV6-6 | CASSYGTNTDTQYF | TGTGCCAGCAGTTACGGGACTAACACAGATACGCAGTATTTT
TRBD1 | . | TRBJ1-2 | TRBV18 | CASSPGQDYGYTF | TGTGCCAGCTCTCCGGGACAGGACTATGGCTACACCTTC
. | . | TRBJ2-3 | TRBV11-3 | CASKGRSTDTQYF | TGTGCCAGCAAGGGGCGTAGCACAGATACGCAGTATTTT
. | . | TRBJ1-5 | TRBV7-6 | CASSLFLSGNGNQPQHF | TGTGCCAGCAGCTTATTCTTATCGGGGAATGGCAATCAGCCCCAGCATTTT
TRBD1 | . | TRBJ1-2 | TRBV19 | CASSIGTGGGYGYTF | TGTGCCAGTAGTATAGGGACAGGGGGCGGCTATGGCTACACCTTC
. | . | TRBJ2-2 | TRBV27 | CASSLYRGATGELFF | TGTGCCAGCAGTTTATATCGGGGGGCGACCGGGGAGCTGTTTTTT
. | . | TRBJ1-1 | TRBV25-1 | CASSAGEDTEAFF | TGTGCCAGCAGTGCCGGAGAAGACACTGAAGCTTTCTTT
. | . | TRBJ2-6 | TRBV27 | CASSLYRAGGANVLTF | TGTGCCAGCAGTTTATACAGGGCAGGTGGGGCCAACGTCCTGACTTTC
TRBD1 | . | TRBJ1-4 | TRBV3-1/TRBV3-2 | CASSQGQGAGKLFF | TGTGCCAGCAGCCAAGGACAGGGGGCAGGAAAACTGTTTTTT
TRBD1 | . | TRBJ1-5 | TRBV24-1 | CATSDSIPGQGTGNQPQHF | TGTGCCACCAGTGATTCTATCCCGGGACAGGGGACCGGCAATCAGCCCCAGCATTTT
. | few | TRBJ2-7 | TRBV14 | CASSQAPGPGYEQYF | TGTGCCAGCAGCCAAGCCCCAGGGCCCGGGTACGAGCAGTACTTC
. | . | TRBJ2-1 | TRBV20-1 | CSASLLNYNEQFF | TGCAGTGCTAGTCTACTAAACTACAATGAGCAGTTCTTC
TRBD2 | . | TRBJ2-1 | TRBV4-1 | CASSHDREGRWGWNEQFF | TGCGCCAGCAGCCACGATCGGGAGGGAAGGTGGGGGTGGAATGAGCAGTTCTTC
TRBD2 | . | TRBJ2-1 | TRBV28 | CASSLGTSAYNEQFF | TGTGCCAGCAGTTTGGGGACTAGCGCATACAATGAGCAGTTCTTC
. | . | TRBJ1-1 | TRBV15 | CATSRGERYTEAFF | TGTGCCACCAGCAGAGGTGAGAGGTACACTGAAGCTTTCTTT
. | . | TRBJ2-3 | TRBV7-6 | CASSLGGLAVADTQYF | TGTGCCAGCAGCTTAGGGGGGCTAGCAGTTGCAGATACGCAGTATTTT
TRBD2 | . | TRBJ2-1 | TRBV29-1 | CSSRGGSYNEQFF | TGCAGCTCCCGGGGGGGATCCTACAATGAGCAGTTCTTC
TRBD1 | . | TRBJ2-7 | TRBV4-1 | CASSQVGQGAEQYF | TGCGCCAGCAGCCAAGTAGGACAGGGGGCCGAGCAGTACTTC
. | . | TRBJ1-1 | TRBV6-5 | CASSYKGVAFF | TGTGCCAGTAGTTACAAGGGGGTAGCTTTCTTT
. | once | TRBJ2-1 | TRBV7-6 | CASSPVRGASYNEQFF | TGTGCCAGCAGCCCCGTCCGGGGGGCCTCCTACAATGAGCAGTTCTTC
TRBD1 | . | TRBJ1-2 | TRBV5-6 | CASSERDREDFRGYTF | TGTGCCAGCTCGGAGCGGGACAGGGAAGATTTTAGAGGCTACACCTTC
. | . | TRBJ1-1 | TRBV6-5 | CASRRGGSTEAFF | TGTGCCAGCAGGAGGGGGGGGAGCACTGAAGCTTTCTTT
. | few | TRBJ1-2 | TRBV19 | CASSRDQGNYGYTF | TGTGCCAGTAGCAGGGACCAGGGGAACTATGGCTACACCTTC
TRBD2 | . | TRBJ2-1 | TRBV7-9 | CASSPSGKNYNEQFF | TGTGCCAGCAGCCCTAGCGGCAAGAATTACAATGAGCAGTTCTTC
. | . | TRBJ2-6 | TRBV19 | CASKEDSGANVLTF | TGTGCCAGTAAGGAGGACTCTGGGGCCAACGTCCTGACTTTC
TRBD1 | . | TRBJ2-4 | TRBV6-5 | CASSPGTGKNIQYF | TGTGCCAGCAGTCCTGGGACAGGAAAAAACATTCAGTACTTC
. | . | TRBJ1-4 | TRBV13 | CASSFHRVNEKLFF | TGTGCCAGCAGCTTCCACAGGGTGAATGAAAAACTGTTTTTT
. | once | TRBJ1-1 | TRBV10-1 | CASSESRGPDTEAFF | TGCGCCAGCAGTGAGTCAAGGGGTCCGGACACTGAAGCTTTCTTT
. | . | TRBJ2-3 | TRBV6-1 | CASSEWQGGEGDTQYF | TGTGCCAGCAGTGAATGGCAGGGGGGAGAGGGAGATACGCAGTATTTT
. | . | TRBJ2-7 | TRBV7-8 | CASSLGGSPYEQYF | TGTGCCAGCAGCTTAGGGGGCTCCCCCTACGAGCAGTACTTC
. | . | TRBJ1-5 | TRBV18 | CASSPGGQPQHF | TGTGCCAGCTCACCAGGCGGTCAGCCCCAGCATTTT
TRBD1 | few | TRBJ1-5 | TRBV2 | CASTDGRGYQPQHF | TGTGCCAGCACCGATGGCAGGGGGTATCAGCCCCAGCATTTT
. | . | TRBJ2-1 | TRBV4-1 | CASRLQSSYNEQFF | TGCGCCAGCAGACTGCAAAGCTCCTACAATGAGCAGTTCTTC
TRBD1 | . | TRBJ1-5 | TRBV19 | CASSWDSPEYNSNQPQHF | TGTGCCAGTAGTTGGGACAGCCCGGAGTACAATAGCAATCAGCCCCAGCATTTT
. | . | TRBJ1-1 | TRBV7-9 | CASSLYEFGQLHMNTEAFF | TGTGCCAGCAGTTTATATGAATTCGGACAGCTCCATATGAACACTGAAGCTTTCTTT
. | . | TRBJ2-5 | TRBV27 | CASSLSLDRQETQYF | TGTGCCAGCAGTTTATCGCTGGACAGACAAGAGACCCAGTACTTC
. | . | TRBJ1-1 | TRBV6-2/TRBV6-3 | CASSYNSRQSLNTEAFF | TGTGCCAGCAGTTACAATTCGAGACAATCCTTGAACACTGAAGCTTTCTTT
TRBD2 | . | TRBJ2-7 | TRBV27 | CASSYLRLADGTYEQYF | TGTGCCAGCAGTTATCTCAGACTAGCGGATGGGACCTACGAGCAGTACTTC
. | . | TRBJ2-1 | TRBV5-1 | CASSNRVTLNNEQFF | TGCGCCAGCAGCAACAGGGTGACCTTAAACAATGAGCAGTTCTTC